This T cell receptor beta chain appears in the sequencing data of a study of PD-1 and CTLA-4 blockade in melanoma. Profiling relied on immunoSEQ multiplex PCR, and the TCRdb table lists in-frame clones only, not all of them. The sample yields under 40,000 clones, around 89% seen once. Germline CDR1 is SGDLS and CDR2 is YYNGEE. Trimming pared 1 base from V and 2 bases from J, leaving 3 bases between. This CDR3 is built from 12 residues. Sequences were derived from CD8+ T cells from peripheral blood, sampled from a patient given anti-PD-1 treatment. The gene calls are TRBV9 and TRBJ1-2; the D is unclear. The receptor's source is a human donor with melanoma. The CDR3 sequence is CASSVSNYGYTF. Written as DNA, the CDR3 is TGTGCCAGCAGCGTATCCAACTATGGCTACACCTTC.